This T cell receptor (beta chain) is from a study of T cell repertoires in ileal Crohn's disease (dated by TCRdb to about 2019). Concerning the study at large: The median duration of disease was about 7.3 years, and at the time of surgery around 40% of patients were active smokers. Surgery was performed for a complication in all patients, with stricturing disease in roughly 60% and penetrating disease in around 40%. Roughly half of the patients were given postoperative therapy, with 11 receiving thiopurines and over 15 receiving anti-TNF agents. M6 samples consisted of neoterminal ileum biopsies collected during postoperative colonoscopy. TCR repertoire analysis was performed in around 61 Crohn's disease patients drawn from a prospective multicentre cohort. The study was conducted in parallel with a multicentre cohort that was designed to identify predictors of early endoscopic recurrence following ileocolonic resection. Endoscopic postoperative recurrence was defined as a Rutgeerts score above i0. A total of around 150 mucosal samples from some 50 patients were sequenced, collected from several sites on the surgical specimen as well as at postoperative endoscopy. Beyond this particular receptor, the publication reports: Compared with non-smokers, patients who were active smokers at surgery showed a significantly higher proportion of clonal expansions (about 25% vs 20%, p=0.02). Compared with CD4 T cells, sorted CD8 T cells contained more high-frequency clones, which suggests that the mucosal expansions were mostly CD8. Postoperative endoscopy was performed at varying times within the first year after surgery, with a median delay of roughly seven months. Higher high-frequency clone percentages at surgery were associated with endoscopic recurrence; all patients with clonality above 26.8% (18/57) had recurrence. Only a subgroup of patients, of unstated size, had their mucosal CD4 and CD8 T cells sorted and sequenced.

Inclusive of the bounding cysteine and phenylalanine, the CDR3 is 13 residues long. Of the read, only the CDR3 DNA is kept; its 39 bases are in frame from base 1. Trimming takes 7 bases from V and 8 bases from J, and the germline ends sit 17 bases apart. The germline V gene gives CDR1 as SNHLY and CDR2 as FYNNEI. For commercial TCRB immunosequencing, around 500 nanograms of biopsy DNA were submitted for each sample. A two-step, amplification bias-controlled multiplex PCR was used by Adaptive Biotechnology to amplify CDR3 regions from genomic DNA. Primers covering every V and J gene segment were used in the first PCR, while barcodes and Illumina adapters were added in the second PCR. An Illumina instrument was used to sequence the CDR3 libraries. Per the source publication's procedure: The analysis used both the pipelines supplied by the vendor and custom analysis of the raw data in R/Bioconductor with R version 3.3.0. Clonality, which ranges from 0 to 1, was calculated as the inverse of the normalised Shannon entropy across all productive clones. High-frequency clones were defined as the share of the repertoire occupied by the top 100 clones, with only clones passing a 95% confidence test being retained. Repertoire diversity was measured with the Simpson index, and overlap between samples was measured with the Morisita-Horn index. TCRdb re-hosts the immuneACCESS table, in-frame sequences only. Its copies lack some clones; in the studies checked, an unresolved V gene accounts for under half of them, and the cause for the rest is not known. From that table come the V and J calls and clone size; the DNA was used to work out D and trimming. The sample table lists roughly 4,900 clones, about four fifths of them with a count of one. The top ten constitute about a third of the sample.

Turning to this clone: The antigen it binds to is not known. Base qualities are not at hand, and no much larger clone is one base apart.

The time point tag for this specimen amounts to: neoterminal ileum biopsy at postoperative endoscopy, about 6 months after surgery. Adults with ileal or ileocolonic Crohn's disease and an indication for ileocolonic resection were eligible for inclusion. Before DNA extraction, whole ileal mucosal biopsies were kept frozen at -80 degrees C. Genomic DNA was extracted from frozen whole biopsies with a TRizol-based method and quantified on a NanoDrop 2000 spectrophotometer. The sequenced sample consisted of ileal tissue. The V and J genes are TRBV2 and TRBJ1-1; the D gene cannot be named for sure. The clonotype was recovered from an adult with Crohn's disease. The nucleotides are TGTGCCAGCACCCGAAGGTCGGGAATAGAAGCTTTCTTT. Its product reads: CASTRRSGIEAFF. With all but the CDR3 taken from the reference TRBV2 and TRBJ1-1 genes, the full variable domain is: EPEVTQTPSHQVTQMGQEVILRCVPISNHLYFYWYRQILGQKVEFLVSFYNNEISEKSEIFDDQFSVERPDGSNFTLKIRSTKLEDSAMYFCASTRRSGIEAFFGQGTRLTVV.